The 17 T cell receptor beta chains listed next were all sequenced from one sample in a study of technical replicates of blood from several donors. Assay used: immunoSEQ multiplex PCR; TCRdb lists only in-frame clones, some missing. The data show roughly 90,000 clones, 85% to 95% seen once. Material for sequencing was T cells isolated from PBMCs. The receptors shown here come from a human donor in good health.

The chain recombines TRBV14 with TRBJ2-1, with 8 bases that match TRBD1. CDR3 length: 16 amino acids. The V gene's germline CDR1 is SGHDN and CDR2 FVKESK. V trimming: 5 bases; J trimming: 2 bases; junction bases outside the gene matches: 8. CDR3 region: CASSTRQGITYNEQFF. The CDR3 bases are TGTGCCAGCAGCACACGACAGGGGATTACCTACAATGAGCAGTTCTTC.

The chain has TRBV4-1 and TRBJ2-7, with TRBD2 matching 8 bases. Trimming cost V 4 bases and J 3 bases; bases outside gene matches: 5. Germline V gene lookup returns CDR1 MGHRA and CDR2 YSYEKL. This CDR3 is built from 14 residues. This CDR3 reads CASSRAGVGYEQYF. The CDR3 DNA sequence: TGCGCCAGCAGCCGAGCGGGAGTAGGCTACGAGCAGTACTTC.

This rearrangement joins TRBV5-6 to TRBJ2-5; D is unresolved. The CDR3 consists of 14 residues. The germline CDR1 and CDR2 sequences are SGHDT and YYEEEE. V was pared by 1 base and J by 5 bases, with 12 bases between. Here the CDR3 reads CASSLFPGFETQYF. The CDR3 DNA reads as TGTGCCAGCAGCTTGTTCCCCGGGTTCGAGACCCAGTACTTC.

J is TRBJ2-3 and V is TRBV6-4; D perhaps matches TRBD2 (6 bases). Germline V gene lookup returns CDR1 MRHNA and CDR2 SNTAGT. The germline V and J ends were trimmed by 7 bases and 0 bases, with 14 bases remaining between them. This CDR3 is built from 15 residues. Here the CDR3 DNA reads TGTGCCAGCACTCCTCTCGCGGGGAGCACAGATACGCAGTATTTT. This translates into CASTPLAGSTDTQYF.

The chain combines TRBV6-6 with TRBJ1-1; D is perhaps TRBD1 (5 bases). CDR3 length: 15 amino acids. Deletions cut 6 bases from V and 4 bases from J, with 18 bases between. Germline V gene data show CDR1 as MNHNY and CDR2 as SVGAGI (reference sequence). The chain's CDR3 is CASRVRVQGGTEAFF. CDR3 nucleotides: TGTGCCAGCAGAGTTAGAGTCCAGGGTGGCACTGAAGCTTTCTTT.

The J gene is TRBJ2-1, the V gene TRBV6-6; no firm D call. The V gene's germline CDR1 is MNHNY and CDR2 SVGAGI (reference sequence). Between the trimmed V and J ends, which lost 0 bases and 4 bases, there was a span of 10 bases. The CDR3 has 15 amino acids. The CDR3 protein is CASSYSMGTYNEQFF. The CDR3 nucleotides are TGTGCCAGCAGTTACTCGATGGGCACGTACAATGAGCAGTTCTTC.

This sequence joins TRBV19 and TRBJ1-2; D gene uncertain. V was clipped by 8 bases and J by 0 bases, with 13 bases between them. The V gene's germline CDR1 is LNHDA and CDR2 SQIVND (reference sequence). There are 14 residues in the CDR3. The DNA for the CDR3 is TGTGCCAGTCAGTGGCAGGCCACTAACTATGGCTACACCTTC. This codes for CASQWQATNYGYTF.

The J gene is TRBJ1-1, the V gene TRBV11-3, with D unresolved. V lost 2 bases and J 3 bases, leaving 7 bases between the germline ends. The CDR3 has 13 residues. CDR1 and CDR2 (germline): SGHNT, YENEEA. The CDR3 coding sequence is TGTGCCAGCAGCTTATCGCAGTACACTGAAGCTTTCTTT. Translating it yields CASSLSQYTEAFF.

The gene calls are TRBV27 and TRBJ1-5; no firm D call. The CDR3 is 12 amino acids. V was clipped by 6 bases and J by 3 bases, with 6 bases between them. Germline loops: CDR1 MNHEY, CDR2 SMNVEV (reference sequence). The CDR3 loop reads CASRQANQPQHF. The DNA of the CDR3 is TGTGCCAGCAGGCAGGCCAATCAGCCCCAGCATTTT.

The chain combines TRBV11-3 with TRBJ1-1; D might be TRBD1 (5 bases). V was pared by 3 bases and J by 1 base, with 6 bases between. This CDR3 region has 13 residues. Germline values: CDR1 SGHNT, CDR2 YENEEA. CDR3 sequence (DNA): TGTGCCAGCAGCTTCGGACAGAACACTGAAGCTTTCTTT. This gives the protein CASSFGQNTEAFF. The full variable domain, rest sourced from reference TRBV11-3 and TRBJ1-1, is EAGVVQSPRYKIIEKKQPVAFWCNPISGHNTLYWYLQNLGQGPELLIRYENEEAVDDSQLPKDRFSAERLKGVDSTLKIQPAELGDSAVYLCASSFGQNTEAFFGQGTRLTVV.

This chain joins TRBV5-1 and TRBJ1-6; D may be TRBD1 (5 bases). Trimming removed 5 bases at V and 5 bases at J, with 11 bases between. This CDR3 spans 14 amino acids. Germline CDR1 is SGHRS and CDR2 is YFSETQ. The CDR3 nucleotides are TGCGCCAGCAGGTCATTGACAGATAATTCACCCCTCCACTTT. Protein: CASRSLTDNSPLHF.

The chain employs TRBV29-1 and TRBJ2-1; D is possibly TRBD2 (5 bases). The germline gives CDR1 SQVTM, CDR2 ANQGSEA. V was cut by 4 bases and J by 6 bases, with 10 bases left in between. This CDR3 comprises 12 residues. The CDR3 nucleotides are TGCAGCGTTGTCCGAGGGTTCAATGAGCAGTTCTTC. Translated: CSVVRGFNEQFF.

The V and J genes are TRBV15 and TRBJ1-4, with 10 bases lining up with TRBD1. Trimming at V came to 0 bases and at J to 7 bases, leaving 2 bases not matched to a gene. CDR3 size: 15 residues. From germline, CDR1 is LNHNV and CDR2 YYDKDF (reference sequence). This CDR3 is CATSRDRDRGEKLFF. CDR3 sequence (DNA): TGTGCCACCAGCAGAGATAGGGACAGGGGTGAAAAACTGTTTTTT.

This clone was recorded once. V is TRBV2 and J is TRBJ1-4; D possibly corresponds to TRBD1 (6 bases). Looked up from germline, CDR1 is SNHLY and CDR2 is FYNNEI. Trimming took 4 bases from V and 2 from J, leaving 14 bases between them. The CDR3 sequence is 16 residues long. The CDR3 protein is CASSVVTGSTNEKLFF. The CDR3 nucleotides are TGTGCCAGCAGTGTGGTCACAGGGTCGACTAATGAAAAACTGTTTTTT. The full variable domain, its missing parts supplied by reference TRBV2 and TRBJ1-4, is EPEVTQTPSHQVTQMGQEVILRCVPISNHLYFYWYRQILGQKVEFLVSFYNNEISEKSEIFDDQFSVERPDGSNFTLKIRSTKLEDSAMYFCASSVVTGSTNEKLFFGSGTQLSVL.

The gene calls are TRBV11-2 and TRBJ2-1, with TRBD1 identical over 9 bases. Losses at the gene ends were 6 bases for V and 0 bases for J; bases not matched to a gene: 6. CDR3 length equals 16 residues. Germline V gene lookup returns CDR1 SGHAT and CDR2 FQNNGV. The CDR3 loop reads CASRSQQGASYNEQFF. DNA of the CDR3: TGTGCCAGCAGATCCCAACAGGGGGCCTCCTACAATGAGCAGTTCTTC.

This chain links TRBV13 with TRBJ2-2, with D possibly TRBD2 on 6 matching bases. The CDR3 contains 17 residues. CDR1 and CDR2 from the germline V gene are PRHDT and FYEKMQ (reference sequence). The germline V and J ends were trimmed by 5 bases and 2 bases, with 18 bases remaining between them. CDR3 coding DNA: TGTGCCAGCAGCATAGCCCTCAGGACTACAAACACCGGGGAGCTGTTTTTT. Its protein product is CASSIALRTTNTGELFF.

The rearrangement links TRBV4-1 to TRBJ2-7, with TRBD2 matching 7 bases. The CDR3 contains 15 residues. The junction had 15 bases not matched to a gene; V was cut back by 3 bases and J by 10 bases. The germline gives CDR1 MGHRA, CDR2 YSYEKL. For the CDR3, the DNA is TGCGCCAGCAGCCACCCCAGCGGGGAAAGGAGTAGACAGTACTTC. It yields the protein CASSHPSGERSRQYF.